The 26 T cell receptor beta chains presented below share a single source sample, sequenced in a study of cytomegalovirus exposure and HLA in healthy donors. A multiplex PCR was run with 60 Vbeta primers and 13 Jbeta primers. Here immunoSEQ multiplex PCR was the method, and the copy in TCRdb shows in-frame clones only, minus some. Altogether fewer than 200,000 clones are present, roughly 78% being singletons, with the ten largest covering about 2%. Sequencing input: PBMCs. The receptor set was obtained from a man aged 40-49 years in good health and CMV-seronegative.

The CDR3 DNA is TGTGCCAGCAAGACTAGACAGAGCTACGAGCAGTACTTC. It translates to CASKTRQSYEQYF. The rearrangement uses TRBV2 and TRBJ2-7; TRBD2 might be the D (6 bases). CDR1 SNHLY and CDR2 FYNNEI come from the germline V gene. The ends were cut back, 7 bases at V and 3 bases at J, with 13 bases in the middle. The CDR3 contains 13 residues.

The chain combines TRBV5-1 with TRBJ2-5; TRBD1 matches 11 bases. Losses at the gene ends were 2 bases for V and 0 bases for J; bases not matched to a gene: 3. The CDR3 is made up of 16 amino acids. Germline CDR1 is SGHRS and CDR2 is YFSETQ. The CDR3 DNA sequence: TGCGCCAGCAGCTTAGGGACAGGGGGGTACCAAGAGACCCAGTACTTC. As protein: CASSLGTGGYQETQYF.

The V gene is TRBV7-9, the J gene TRBJ2-7; TRBD1 aligns across 7 bases. Germline V gene sequence: CDR1 SEHNR, CDR2 FQNEAQ (reference sequence). V lost 5 bases and J lost 3; bases outside the gene matches: 22. The CDR3 is made up of 19 amino acids. CDR3 protein: CASSPSSWGDRERFYEQYF. CDR3 coding DNA: TGTGCCAGCAGCCCATCCTCGTGGGGCGACAGGGAGCGTTTCTACGAGCAGTACTTC.

The chain links TRBV21-1 to TRBJ2-1; TRBD2, the D gene given by the table, was not confirmed from the DNA. TRBV21-1 is a recognized pseudogene. The CDR3 extends over 18 amino acids. This chain's CDR3 is CASSKFGPGWLEMNEQFF. DNA for the CDR3: TGTGCCAGCAGCAAATTCGGCCCGGGGTGGCTAGAAATGAATGAGCAGTTCTTC.

This clone came up a few times. The chain joins TRBV5-6 to TRBJ2-5, with TRBD1 identical over 9 bases. V dropped 3 bases and J dropped 7; count of bases not matched to a gene: 4. The germline gives CDR1 SGHDT, CDR2 YYEEEE. The CDR3 totals 13 residues. DNA for the CDR3: TGTGCCAGCAGCTCGGGACAGGGCTGGACCCAGTACTTC. It specifies CASSSGQGWTQYF.

The chain uses TRBV11-3 and TRBJ2-7, with D perhaps matching TRBD2 (6 bases). Trimming stripped 5 bases from V and 0 bases from J, with 17 bases between. The CDR3 runs to 16 residues. Germline V lookup: CDR1 SGHNT, CDR2 YENEEA. The CDR3 nucleotides are TGTGCCAGCAGCCGGACGGGGACTGGGCTCTCCTACGAGCAGTACTTC. Amino acid sequence: CASSRTGTGLSYEQYF. Supplemented by reference TRBV11-3 and TRBJ2-7, the full variable domain reads EAGVVQSPRYKIIEKKQPVAFWCNPISGHNTLYWYLQNLGQGPELLIRYENEEAVDDSQLPKDRFSAERLKGVDSTLKIQPAELGDSAVYLCASSRTGTGLSYEQYFGPGTRLTVT.

The chain joins TRBV5-4 to TRBJ2-7, with D perhaps matching TRBD2 (5 bases). The V gene lost 4 bases and the J gene lost 0 bases, with 14 bases spanning the gap. Germline V gene sequence: CDR1 SGHNT, CDR2 YYREEE (reference sequence). This CDR3 is 15 amino acids long. CDR3 bases: TGTGCCAGCAGCCACCCCGGGGTCAGCTCCTACGAGCAGTACTTC. This encodes CASSHPGVSSYEQYF. Full variable domain (outside the CDR3, taken from reference TRBV5-4 and TRBJ2-7): ETGVTQSPTHLIKTRGQQVTLRCSSQSGHNTVSWYQQALGQGPQFIFQYYREEENGRGNFPPRFSGLQFPNYSSELNVNALELDDSALYLCASSHPGVSSYEQYFGPGTRLTVT.

The chain employs TRBV10-3 and TRBJ2-7; 8 positions agree with TRBD2. Germline CDR1 is ENHRY and CDR2 is SYGVKD. J gave up 0 bases and V 2 bases, and 0 bases lay outside the gene matches. The CDR3 is 14 amino acids. In DNA form, the CDR3 reads TGTGCCATCAGTGAGAGCGGGAGCTCCTACGAGCAGTACTTC. It is translated as CAISESGSSYEQYF.

The rearrangement joins TRBV18 to TRBJ2-2; 11 bases map to TRBD2. The CDR3 is made up of 16 amino acids. V was pared by 3 bases and J by 4 bases, with 4 bases of the junction left unmatched. Germline V gene lookup returns CDR1 KGHSH and CDR2 LQKENI. The CDR3 nucleotides are TGTGCCAGCTCACCCTCGGGGACTAGCGGCACCGGGGAGCTGTTTTTT. Amino acid sequence: CASSPSGTSGTGELFF.

The chain employs TRBV29-1 and TRBJ1-4, with 7 bases fitting TRBD1. The CDR3 contains 13 residues. Trimming took 5 bases from V and 6 from J; bases not matched to a gene: 6. CDR1 SQVTM and CDR2 ANQGSEA come from the germline V gene. CDR3 sequence reads: CSVSVGGDEKLFF. The CDR3 DNA reads TGCAGCGTTTCGGTAGGGGGCGATGAAAAACTGTTTTTT.

The chain links TRBV5-5 to TRBJ1-5; 8 bases align to TRBD1. Germline assignment: CDR1 SGHKS and CDR2 YYEKEE (reference sequence). V lost 4 bases to trimming and J lost 0 bases; unmatched junction nucleotides: 9. This CDR3 contains 17 residues. The CDR3 DNA sequence: TGTGCCAGCAGCACACAGACAGGGGTTGGTAGCAATCAGCCCCAGCATTTT. It yields the protein CASSTQTGVGSNQPQHF.

This clone came up a few times. This chain uses TRBV27 with TRBJ1-5; 8 bases map to TRBD1. Looked up from germline, CDR1 is MNHEY and CDR2 is SMNVEV (reference sequence). V shed 5 bases, J shed 7 bases, and the junction held 1 base outside the gene matches. The CDR3 is made up of 12 amino acids. CDR3 coding DNA: TGTGCCAGCAGTACAGGGGGACAGCCCCAGCATTTT. Translation gives CASSTGGQPQHF.

This clone was counted once. The chain links TRBV11-3 to TRBJ2-7; 8 positions agree with TRBD1. Germline V gene lookup returns CDR1 SGHNT and CDR2 YENEEA. After removal of 5 bases from V and 2 bases from J, the junction contained 5 bases not matched to a gene. There are 14 residues in the CDR3. As DNA, the CDR3 is TGTGCCAGCAGCCACGGACAGGGCCCCTACGAGCAGTACTTC. Amino acids: CASSHGQGPYEQYF. Drawing the rest from reference TRBV11-3 and TRBJ2-7, the complete variable domain is EAGVVQSPRYKIIEKKQPVAFWCNPISGHNTLYWYLQNLGQGPELLIRYENEEAVDDSQLPKDRFSAERLKGVDSTLKIQPAELGDSAVYLCASSHGQGPYEQYFGPGTRLTVT.

The chain is built from TRBV19 and TRBJ2-1; TRBD2 matches at 9 bases. Per the germline V gene, CDR1 is LNHDA and CDR2 is SQIVND (reference sequence). V lost 9 bases and J lost 11; bases outside the gene matches: 14. The CDR3 is 14 amino acids. The CDR3 DNA reads as TGTGCCAGCTCGCCCGGAGCTAGCGGGACCAAGCAGTTCTTC. Translation: CASSPGASGTKQFF.

This rearrangement joins TRBV11-3 to TRBJ2-1; maybe TRBD2 (6 bases). Germline CDR1 SGHNT, CDR2 YENEEA. The CDR3 loop spans 14 amino acids. V was trimmed by 5 bases and J by 4 bases, leaving 12 bases between them. CDR3 nucleotides: TGTGCCAGCAGCGGGGCGGGAACTTACAATGAGCAGTTCTTC. This encodes CASSGAGTYNEQFF.

CDR3 bases: TGTGCCAGTAATCTTCGTCAGGGAAATTCACCCCTCCACTTT. Protein sequence: CASNLRQGNSPLHF. The gene calls are TRBV19 and TRBJ1-6, with D possibly matching TRBD1 (5 bases). The CDR3 loop spans 14 amino acids. Between the trimmed V and J ends, which lost 7 bases and 7 bases, there was a span of 14 bases. Germline loops: CDR1 LNHDA, CDR2 SQIVND (reference sequence).

The CDR3 DNA follows: TGTGCCAGCAGTGAATTTGTCGGGGGGGCAAACACCGGGGAGCTGTTTTTT. Its translation: CASSEFVGGANTGELFF. The genes are TRBV6-1 and TRBJ2-2; 8 nucleotides align to TRBD2. Trimming removed 2 bases from V and 2 bases from J; junction bases left unmatched: 7. Germline values: CDR1 MNHNS, CDR2 SASEGT. The CDR3 has 17 residues.

This sequence joins TRBV29-1 and TRBJ1-4, with D perhaps matching TRBD1 (6 bases). The CDR3 runs to 14 residues. Trimming took off 4 bases at V and 0 bases at J, with 9 bases between the two ends. Germline lookup yields CDR1 SQVTM and CDR2 ANQGSEA. The CDR3 loop is CSVGQDPTNEKLFF. The CDR3 DNA is TGCAGCGTTGGACAGGATCCAACTAATGAAAAACTGTTTTTT.

The rearrangement links TRBV5-1 to TRBJ2-7, with 10 bases matching TRBD1. Per the germline V gene, CDR1 is SGHRS and CDR2 is YFSETQ. With V trimmed by 0 bases and J by 6 bases, 6 bases remained unmatched. CDR3 size: 15 residues. CDR3: CASSLVPRTGGEQYF. The CDR3, as DNA: TGCGCCAGCAGCTTGGTGCCGAGGACAGGGGGCGAGCAGTACTTC. The whole variable domain, remainder taken from reference TRBV5-1 and TRBJ2-7, is KAGVTQTPRYLIKTRGQQVTLSCSPISGHRSVSWYQQTPGQGLQFLFEYFSETQRNKGNFPGRFSGRQFSNSRSEMNVSTLELGDSALYLCASSLVPRTGGEQYFGPGTRLTVT.

The chain has TRBV5-5 and TRBJ2-2; TRBD1 aligns across 7 bases. From germline, CDR1 is SGHKS and CDR2 YYEKEE (reference sequence). This CDR3 contains 17 residues. The ends lost 2 bases at V and 2 bases at J; junction bases unmatched: 9. The CDR3 region has the DNA TGTGCCAGCAGCTTAAGTTCGGGACAGCCTAACACCGGGGAGCTGTTTTTT. Encoded protein: CASSLSSGQPNTGELFF.

This rearrangement joins TRBV6-6 to TRBJ2-5; D is undetermined. This CDR3 spans 12 amino acids. The germline gives CDR1 MNHNY, CDR2 SVGAGI (reference sequence). V lost 2 bases to trimming and J lost 5 bases, with 6 bases between them. CDR3 sequence (DNA): TGTGCCAGCAGTTACATCTTGGAGACCCAGTACTTC. Encoded protein: CASSYILETQYF.

The J gene is TRBJ2-5, the V gene TRBV7-8; D is ambiguous. Trimming took 5 bases from V and 0 from J, leaving 16 bases between them. The CDR3 contains 16 residues. Germline V CDR1 and CDR2: SGHVS, FQNEAQ. DNA for the CDR3: TGTGCCAGCAGCCGACGCGTAGGAGCGTACCAAGAGACCCAGTACTTC. It encodes CASSRRVGAYQETQYF.

The chain has TRBV5-4 and TRBJ2-1; the match to TRBD1 covers 10 bases. CDR3 length: 14 amino acids. The J segment lost 9 bases and the V segment lost 2 bases, leaving 5 bases of the junction unmatched. Germline assignment: CDR1 SGHNT and CDR2 YYREEE (reference sequence). DNA for the CDR3: TGTGCCAGCAGCTTACCGGGACAGGGGAGTGAGCAGTTCTTC. Protein product: CASSLPGQGSEQFF.

This clone was seen a handful of times. This rearrangement joins TRBV2 to TRBJ2-7, with no clear D. The V end lost 4 bases, the J end lost 3 bases, and 13 bases lay between the germline ends. Germline values: CDR1 SNHLY, CDR2 FYNNEI. CDR3 length: 14 residues. The CDR3 DNA reads as TGTGCCAGCAGTGGTCGCCGGTCATTCTACGAGCAGTACTTC. Protein sequence: CASSGRRSFYEQYF.

Note on this clone: At one boundary the junction diverges from the germline segment, which might be a read error. CDR3 region: CASSQEGQAGANGLTF. CDR3 bases: TGCGCCAGCAGCCAAGAGGGGCAGGCTGGGGCCAACGGCCTGACTTTC. J is TRBJ2-6 and V is TRBV4-3, with D possibly being TRBD1 (5 bases). Germline values: CDR1 LGHNA, CDR2 YSLEER. CDR3 length: 16 residues.

V is TRBV19 and J is TRBJ1-5, with D hard to call. V was cut by 4 bases and J by 2 bases, with 6 bases left in between. Germline CDR1 and CDR2: LNHDA and SQIVND (reference sequence). The CDR3 runs 13 residues. DNA for the CDR3: TGTGCCAGTAGTACCCAGGGCAATCAGCCCCAGCATTTT. Its protein product is CASSTQGNQPQHF.